One and the same sample provided the 2 T cell receptor beta chains below, sequenced in a study of blood T cell repertoires in COVID-19 (dated by TCRdb to 2019 to 2021). Libraries were constructed by the immunoSEQ multiplex PCR assay. The table was pulled from immuneACCESS by TCRdb, which kept in-frame rearrangements only. Such tables lose some clones; where checked, under half of the loss comes from unresolved V genes, and the rest has no known cause. A total of around 260,000 clones appear in this sample, around 86% of them only once. The ten largest clones represent approximately 12% of the sample. The sequencing input was peripheral blood. The receptors were gathered from a human donor in a cohort sampled during active COVID-19.

The genes are TRBV11-2 and TRBJ2-7; 7 bases agree with TRBD2. The CDR3 totals 14 residues. V gave up 1 base and J gave up 2 bases; unmatched junction bases: 2. Germline values: CDR1 SGHAT, CDR2 FQNNGV. This chain's CDR3 is CASSLASGTYEQYF. CDR3 sequence (DNA): TGTGCCAGCAGCTTAGCTAGCGGAACCTACGAGCAGTACTTC.

The chain joins TRBV9 to TRBJ1-6, with unresolved D. The CDR3 is 14 residues long. Trimming took 0 bases from V and 10 from J, leaving 11 bases between them. CDR1 and CDR2 (germline): SGDLS, YYNGEE. The CDR3 reads CASSVGMEGSPLHF. Here the CDR3 DNA reads TGTGCCAGCAGCGTAGGTATGGAGGGCTCACCCCTCCACTTT.